Listed below are T cell receptor beta chains from one sample, sequenced in a study of T cell clonotyping in hematopoietic cell transplantation. The assay was immunoSEQ multiplex PCR, and TCRdb's table has in-frame clones only and misses some. The sample records over 45,000 clones, around 86% being singletons. The sample consisted of peripheral blood mononuclear cells, taken before stem cell transplant. Receptor source: a man aged 55 to 70 with biphenotypic leukemia. Some clones in this sample may be carry-over from other donors' samples. The CDR3 runs from the conserved cysteine through the conserved F or W. A D gene is named only where the DNA matches it firmly. Where a row states a size, it is once, few, many or the class of an expanded clone; other rows omit it.

>TRBJ2-7|TRBV9|.|TRBD2
TGTGCCAGCAGCGTTGGACTAGCGGGCCCCTACGAGCAGTACTTC
CASSVGLAGPYEQYF
>TRBJ2-7|TRBV5-4|once|.
TGTGCCAGTGCCCGGGGACGCCTGGGATCCTACGAGCAGTACTTC
CASARGRLGSYEQYF
>TRBJ2-5|TRBV9|.|.
TGTGCCAGCAGCCCGTACGGAACCGGCTTCGGAGGAGCTCAAGAGACCCAGTACTTC
CASSPYGTGFGGAQETQYF
>TRBJ2-1|TRBV30|.|.
TGTGCCTGGAGTCAGAACAATGAGCAGTTCTTC
CAWSQNNEQFF
>TRBJ2-7|TRBV4-1|.|TRBD2
TGCGCCAGCAGTCGCGGGACTAGCGGGTACGAGCAGTACTTC
CASSRGTSGYEQYF
>TRBJ1-2|TRBV10-3|.|TRBD1
TGTGCCATCGGTGCACAGGGGGCGAACTATGGCTACACCTTC
CAIGAQGANYGYTF
>TRBJ2-6|TRBV4-1|.|.
TGCGCCAGCAGCCCTCCTGGGGCCAACGTCCTGACTTTC
CASSPPGANVLTF
>TRBJ2-7|TRBV5-4|.|TRBD2
TGTGCCAGCAGCTCCGGGACTAGCGGGAACTACGAGCAGTACTTC
CASSSGTSGNYEQYF
>TRBJ1-2|TRBV28|.|TRBD1
TGTGCCAGCGGCGACAGGGATTGGAGTATAGTAAACTATGGCTACACCTTC
CASGDRDWSIVNYGYTF
>TRBJ1-2|TRBV19|few|.
TGTGCCAGTAGACCCGACGCGGTACCCAAGGAGGGCTACACCTTC
CASRPDAVPKEGYTF
>TRBJ2-2|TRBV7-3|.|.
TGTGCCAGCAGCTTATTTCCGGGGGAGCTGTTTTTT
CASSLFPGELFF
>TRBJ1-1|TRBV19|.|.
TGTGCCAGTAAAAAGGGTTCTGAAGCTTTCTTT
CASKKGSEAFF
>TRBJ1-2|TRBV7-2|.|.
TGTGCCAGCAGCCCACAGGGTGCTAGGGACTATGGCTACACCTTC
CASSPQGARDYGYTF
>TRBJ2-1|TRBV5-4|.|.
TGTGCCAGCAGCTTGTACTCTGAAGGGGCGAATGAGCAGTTCTTC
CASSLYSEGANEQFF
>TRBJ2-1|TRBV25-1|.|TRBD2
TGTGCCAGCAGTGAATATATAACTAGCGGGATCTACAATGAGCAGTTCTTC
CASSEYITSGIYNEQFF
>TRBJ1-1|TRBV5-4|few|.
TGTGCCAGCAGCTGGAGGGGTCTCGCTGAAGCTTTCTTT
CASSWRGLAEAFF
>TRBJ2-7|TRBV28|.|.
TGTGCCAGCAGTTTAAGGGACGGGCGCTACGAGCAGTACTTC
CASSLRDGRYEQYF
>TRBJ1-5|TRBV7-9|.|.
TGTGCCAGCAGCGTAGGGGGGCTGTGGGAGCCCCAGCATTTT
CASSVGGLWEPQHF
>TRBJ2-2|TRBV5-1|.|.
TGCGCCAGCGGGGCAGGGGCCGGGGAGCTGTTTTTT
CASGAGAGELFF
>TRBJ1-2|TRBV11-2|.|TRBD1
TGTGCCAGCAGCTCTCAGGGGGATCTTGGCTACACCTTC
CASSSQGDLGYTF
>TRBJ2-2|TRBV19|.|.
TGTGCCAGTAAGGTTGCCCGGGACATTAACACCGGGGAGCTGTTTTTT
CASKVARDINTGELFF
>TRBJ1-2|TRBV6-5|.|.
TGTGCCAGCAGACCGACGGATTGGGTCGGCTACACCTTC
CASRPTDWVGYTF
>TRBJ2-7|TRBV30|.|TRBD1
TGTGCCTGGAGTGAGACAGGGTTCCACGAGCAGTACTTC
CAWSETGFHEQYF
>TRBJ1-5|TRBV4-2|.|.
TGTGCCAGCAGCCAAGATAGGATCGAGAAACCCCAGCATTTT
CASSQDRIEKPQHF
>TRBJ1-5|TRBV30|.|TRBD1
TGTGCCTCCTCAGGGGGGGCCAATCAGCCCCAGCATTTT
CASSGGANQPQHF
>TRBJ2-1|TRBV6-6|.|TRBD1
TGTGCCAGCAGGTTTACGGGACAGGGGACTGAGCAGTTCTTC
CASRFTGQGTEQFF
>TRBJ2-5|TRBV4-1|.|TRBD1
TGCGCCAGCAGCCAACAGGGGGCCGAGACCCAGTACTTC
CASSQQGAETQYF
>TRBJ2-4|TRBV14|.|.
TGTGCCAGCAGCCAAGAGGGGGCGTTGGGGTACATTCAGTACTTC
CASSQEGALGYIQYF
>TRBJ1-5|TRBV2|.|.
TGTGCCAGCAGGTATCCTTTTGCCAATCAGCCCCAGCATTTT
CASRYPFANQPQHF
>TRBJ1-5|TRBV19|once|.
TGTGCCAGTAGTCTAAATGACGGTTACAATCAGCCCCAGCATTTT
CASSLNDGYNQPQHF
>TRBJ2-3|TRBV5-1|few|TRBD2
TGCGCCAGCAGCTTGCAGCCTGGAGCGGGGGATACGCAGTATTTT
CASSLQPGAGDTQYF
>TRBJ1-2|TRBV6-5|.|TRBD1
TGTGCCAGCAGTTCTGGGACAGGGAGCTACACCTTC
CASSSGTGSYTF
>TRBJ2-7|TRBV28|.|TRBD2
TGTGCCGTTGAGAGCGGGACCTACGAGCAGTACTTC
CAVESGTYEQYF
>TRBJ1-4|TRBV6-6|.|.
TGTGCCAGCAGTCACCTCCGGGACAAGAATGAAAAACTGTTTTTT
CASSHLRDKNEKLFF
>TRBJ2-2|TRBV5-1|few|.
TGCGCCAGCAGCTTAATTGAGGGAGAGGGGACCGGGGAGCTGTTTTTT
CASSLIEGEGTGELFF
>TRBJ1-2|TRBV28|.|.
TGTGCCACTCGTCGGGGTAGGGACTATGGCTACACCTTC
CATRRGRDYGYTF
>TRBJ2-3|TRBV5-4|.|.
TGTGCCAGCAGCTTATTACCAAGCACAGATACGCAGTATTTT
CASSLLPSTDTQYF
>TRBJ1-4|TRBV19|.|.
TGTGCCAGTAGTCTTCAGAAGACCAATGAAAAACTGTTTTTT
CASSLQKTNEKLFF
>TRBJ1-5|TRBV5-1|.|.
TGCGCCAGCAGCGCCGGGACGGCGCAGGAGGGTCAGCCCCAGCATTTT
CASSAGTAQEGQPQHF
>TRBJ2-3|TRBV19|.|TRBD2
TGTGCCAGTACTAGCGGGAGGGAAGATACGCAGTATTTT
CASTSGREDTQYF
>TRBJ2-7|TRBV5-4|.|TRBD2
TGTGCCAGCAGCCCGGCGACTAGCGGCCCCACCTACGAGCAGTACTTC
CASSPATSGPTYEQYF
>TRBJ1-3|TRBV9|.|.
TGTGCCAGCAGCGTATACGGAAACACCATATATTTT
CASSVYGNTIYF
>TRBJ2-5|TRBV19|.|.
TGTGCCAGTAGTATAGACATCGACGAATTGGCCCGTGCGCAGTACTTC
CASSIDIDELARAQYF
>TRBJ2-2|TRBV25-1|few|.
TGTGCCAGCATAAGTGGCTCGAACACCGGGGAGCTGTTTTTT
CASISGSNTGELFF
>TRBJ1-1|TRBV7-2|.|.
TGTGCCAGCAGCTCCCGGGACCCTCTACAGAACACTGAAGCTTTCTTT
CASSSRDPLQNTEAFF